This T cell receptor (beta chain) was captured in a study of blood T cells in healthy people across ages. Findings of the study overall: Compared with aged donors, long-lived donors showed fewer expanded clones, suggesting selection.

The CDR3 runs to 15 residues. Trimming shortened V by 5 bases and J by 5 bases, and 18 bases separated the two germline ends. In regard to this clonotype: Its cognate antigen is unknown.

Through a sample-barcoded 5' primer and a J-beta primer mix, a second PCR was run for roughly 7 to 12 cycles. Sequencing of every sample gave 2.5 million or more CDR3-containing paired-end reads. TCRdb re-called the 5' RACE reads with MiXCR, one entry per CDR3 protein. Of 650,000 or so distinct CDR3 sequences in the sample, roughly half were seen once. Isolating PBMCs gave at least 6 million of these cells per sample. Extraction of total RNA produced a minimum of 6 micrograms from each sample. This sequence was found in a woman aged 80 or older in good health. The genes are TRBV12-3 or TRBV12-4 and TRBJ2-5; tentatively, D is TRBD1 or TRBD2 (5 bases each). Sequenced input: blood. The CDR3 bases are TGTGCCAGCAGTCCACCCATGGGGGTAATGGAGACCCAGTACTTC. Protein sequence: CASSPPMGVMETQYF.